This entry is about one T cell receptor (beta chain). The antigen remains undetermined. Only in-frame clones appear in the TCRdb table, and some are missing; sequencing was by immunoSEQ multiplex PCR. The sample consists of over 200,000 clones, around 89% of them appearing once. The source of the sample is a study of cytomegalovirus exposure and HLA in healthy donors. About the study: In a later analysis, the approximately 110 validation repertoires were reported to have used the same platform as the approximately 700 first-cohort repertoires.

This CDR3 has 15 amino acids. Study-wide results and caveats: In vitro work confirmed that a few CMV-associated chains recognize CMV antigens. There were some public TCRs occurring in many donors, but most TCR sequences were rare. Researchers catalogued about 150 TCR beta chains as cytomegalovirus-associated.

The chain couples TRBV21-1 to TRBJ1-1; the table assigns TRBD1, which was not confirmed against the DNA. TRBV21-1 is noted as a pseudogene. This sequence originates from a woman aged 18-29 years in good health and CMV-seronegative. The sequencing sample was made of PBMCs. The DNA of the CDR3 is TGTGCCAGCAGCAACCCGACAGGGCAGAACACTGAAGCTTTCTTT. As protein: CASSNPTGQNTEAFF.